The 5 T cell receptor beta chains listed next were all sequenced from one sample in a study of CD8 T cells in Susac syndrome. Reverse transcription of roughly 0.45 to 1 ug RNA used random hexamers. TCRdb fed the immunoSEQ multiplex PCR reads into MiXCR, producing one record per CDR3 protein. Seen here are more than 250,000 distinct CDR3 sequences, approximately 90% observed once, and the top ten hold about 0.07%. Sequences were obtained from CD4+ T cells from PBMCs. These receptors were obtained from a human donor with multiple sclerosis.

The CDR3, as DNA: TGCAGCGTTGAATGGCCCCACAATGAGCAGTTCTTC. Translation: CSVEWPHNEQFF. The chain recombines TRBV29-1 with TRBJ2-1; D ambiguous. CDR1 is SQVTM, CDR2 ANQGSEA, per germline. This CDR3 has 12 amino acids. Trimming shortened V by 2 bases and J by 5 bases, and 7 bases separated the two germline ends.

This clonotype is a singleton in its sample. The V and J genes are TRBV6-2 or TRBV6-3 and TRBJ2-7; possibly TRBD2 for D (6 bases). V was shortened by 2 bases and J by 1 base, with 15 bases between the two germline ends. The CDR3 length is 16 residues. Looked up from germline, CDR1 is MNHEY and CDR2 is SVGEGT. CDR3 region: CASSYGGEFLSYEQYF. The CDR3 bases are TGTGCCAGCAGTTACGGAGGGGAGTTCCTATCCTACGAGCAGTACTTC.

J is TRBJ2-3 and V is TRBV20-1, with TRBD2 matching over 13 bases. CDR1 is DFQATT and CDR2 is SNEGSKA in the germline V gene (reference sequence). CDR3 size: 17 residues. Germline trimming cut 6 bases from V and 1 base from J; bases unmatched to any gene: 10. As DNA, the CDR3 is TGCAGTGCCTCTACCCCCGGACTAGCGGGGGGCACAGATACGCAGTATTTT. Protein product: CSASTPGLAGGTDTQYF.

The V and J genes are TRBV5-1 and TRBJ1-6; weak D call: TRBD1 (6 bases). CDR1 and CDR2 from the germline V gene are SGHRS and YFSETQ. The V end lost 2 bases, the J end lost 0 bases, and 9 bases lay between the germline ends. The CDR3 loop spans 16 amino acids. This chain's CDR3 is CASSFDRNSYNSPLHF. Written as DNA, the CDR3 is TGCGCCAGCAGCTTTGACAGGAACTCCTATAATTCACCCCTCCACTTT. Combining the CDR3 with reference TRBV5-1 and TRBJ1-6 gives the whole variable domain KAGVTQTPRYLIKTRGQQVTLSCSPISGHRSVSWYQQTPGQGLQFLFEYFSETQRNKGNFPGRFSGRQFSNSRSEMNVSTLELGDSALYLCASSFDRNSYNSPLHFGNGTRLTVT.

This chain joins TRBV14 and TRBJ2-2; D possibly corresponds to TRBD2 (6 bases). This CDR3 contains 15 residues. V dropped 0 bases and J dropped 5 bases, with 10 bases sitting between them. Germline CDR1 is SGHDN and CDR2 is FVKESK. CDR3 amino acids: CASSQERTTTGELFF. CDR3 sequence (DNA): TGTGCCAGCAGCCAAGAAAGGACTACTACCGGGGAGCTGTTTTTT.